The 18 T cell receptor beta chains reported below all come from one sample, sequenced in a study of cytomegalovirus exposure and HLA in healthy donors. With 60 Vbeta and 13 Jbeta primers, the PCR was carried out. This table comes from immunoSEQ multiplex PCR, and its TCRdb copy is limited to in-frame clones, with some not included. The table records around 150,000 clones, 60% to 85% of them present only once. The sequenced sample consisted of PBMCs. Every receptor here comes from a male donor in good health and CMV-seronegative.

The rearrangement uses TRBV7-2 and TRBJ2-1; 10 bases map to TRBD2. Germline CDR1 reads SGHTA; CDR2 reads FQGNSA. V was pared by 5 bases and J by 8 bases, with 12 bases of the junction left unmatched. This CDR3 comprises 16 residues. The CDR3 nucleotides read TGTGCCAGCAGCCGGACTATCAGCGGGGGGGCCTATGAGCAGTTCTTC. It encodes CASSRTISGGAYEQFF.

The chain recombines TRBV5-1 with TRBJ1-2, with D possibly being TRBD1 (5 bases). With 0 bases removed from V and 6 bases from J, the gap between germline ends came to 6 bases. Germline V gene sequence: CDR1 SGHRS, CDR2 YFSETQ. The CDR3 covers 12 residues. CDR3 DNA sequence: TGCGCCAGCAGCTTGGGCAGGGATGGCTACACCTTC. Protein product: CASSLGRDGYTF.

The count of this clone is one. The rearrangement joins TRBV5-4 to TRBJ2-1, with a weak D call TRBD2 (6 bases). V lost 0 bases and J lost 7, with 11 bases in between. There are 14 residues in the CDR3. Germline V gene sequence: CDR1 SGHNT, CDR2 YYREEE (reference sequence). CDR3 nucleotide sequence: TGTGCCAGCAGCTTGGCGGGGGTGGGGAATGAGCAGTTCTTC. This translates into CASSLAGVGNEQFF.

The chain is built from TRBV4-1 and TRBJ2-7; 8 nucleotides line up with TRBD1. The CDR3 sequence is 14 residues long. Germline CDR1 and CDR2: MGHRA and YSYEKL. V gave up 2 bases and J gave up 4 bases; unmatched junction bases: 4. DNA for the CDR3: TGCGCCAGCAGCCAAAGGACAGGGCCTTACGAGCAGTACTTC. This gives the protein CASSQRTGPYEQYF.

This clone was seen just once. The rearrangement uses TRBV5-4 and TRBJ1-6, with D possibly being TRBD1 (5 bases). Germline loops: CDR1 SGHNT, CDR2 YYREEE (reference sequence). The V gene lost 1 base and the J gene lost 7 bases, with 18 bases spanning the gap. This CDR3 is built from 17 residues. The DNA for the CDR3 is TGTGCCAGCAGCTTGTTTACCACCGGGGGTAAGAATTCACCCCTCCACTTT. Its protein is CASSLFTTGGKNSPLHF. Full variable domain (rest looked up from reference TRBV5-4 and TRBJ1-6): ETGVTQSPTHLIKTRGQQVTLRCSSQSGHNTVSWYQQALGQGPQFIFQYYREEENGRGNFPPRFSGLQFPNYSSELNVNALELDDSALYLCASSLFTTGGKNSPLHFGNGTRLTVT.

The rearrangement links TRBV30 to TRBJ1-1; tentative D call: TRBD1 (6 bases). The germline V and J ends were trimmed by 4 bases and 3 bases, with 15 bases remaining between them. Germline-derived CDR1 and CDR2 are GTSNPN and SVGIG (reference sequence). CDR3 length: 14 amino acids. The CDR3 sequence is CAWNGGTEYTEAFF. The CDR3 DNA follows: TGTGCCTGGAATGGGGGCACGGAATACACTGAAGCTTTCTTT.

This clone has a single count. Additional DNA sequences in this sample encode the identical CDR3. The chain recombines TRBV5-1 with TRBJ1-4; D is unresolved. The CDR3 contains 15 residues. Germline V gives CDR1 SGHRS, CDR2 YFSETQ. V lost 5 bases to trimming and J lost 4 bases, with 15 bases between them. CDR3 DNA: TGCGCCAGCAGTCCTCAGTTGAGGAATAATGAAAAACTGTTTTTT. Amino acids: CASSPQLRNNEKLFF.

The sample holds a few counts of this clone. This chain links TRBV5-4 with TRBJ2-1; 7 bases are a match to TRBD2. J lost 8 bases, V lost 2 bases, and 16 bases had no gene match. In germline, CDR1 is SGHNT, CDR2 YYREEE (reference sequence). CDR3 length: 17 residues. For the CDR3, the DNA is TGTGCCAGCAGCTTACCTTCTTTGCGCGGGGGTTTCGATGAGCAGTTCTTC. The encoded protein is CASSLPSLRGGFDEQFF.

In its sample, this clone was seen a few times. The chain employs TRBV5-1 and TRBJ2-6; TRBD1 agrees at 7 bases. This CDR3 comprises 17 residues. V dropped 5 bases and J dropped 2; count of bases not matched to a gene: 10. In germline, CDR1 is SGHRS, CDR2 YFSETQ. In nucleotides, the CDR3 is TGCGCCAGCAGGCACTCATTTGACAGGGCTGGGGCCAACGTCCTGACTTTC. Residues: CASRHSFDRAGANVLTF.

This chain links TRBV30 with TRBJ1-4; D not resolved. Germline CDR1 reads GTSNPN; CDR2 reads SVGIG (reference sequence). CDR3 length equals 12 residues. Trimming removed 4 bases at V and 4 bases at J, with 7 bases between. In nucleotides, the CDR3 is TGTGCCTGGAAAGCTTTTAATGAAAAACTGTTTTTT. It specifies CAWKAFNEKLFF.

The rearrangement uses TRBV28 and TRBJ1-2; D possibly corresponds to TRBD1 (6 bases). The V and J ends lost 4 bases and 7 bases respectively, with 13 bases between them. The CDR3 has 13 residues. Germline CDR1 MDHEN, CDR2 SYDVKM. CDR3 DNA: TGTGCCAGCAGTTCAACAGGGCCTAGTGGCTACACCTTC. Amino acid sequence: CASSSTGPSGYTF.

The gene calls are TRBV5-6 and TRBJ1-1, with D unresolved. Trimming left V 4 bases short and J 3 bases short, with 13 bases between. The CDR3 is 14 residues long. Looked up from germline, CDR1 is SGHDT and CDR2 is YYEEEE. The CDR3 DNA is TGTGCCAGCAGCAAGATTGCGGGTTACACTGAAGCTTTCTTT. It translates to CASSKIAGYTEAFF.

V and J are TRBV19 and TRBJ1-1; no clear D gene. The CDR3 is 13 residues long. V was shortened by 3 bases and J by 1 base, with 6 bases between the two germline ends. From germline, CDR1 is LNHDA and CDR2 SQIVND (reference sequence). The chain's CDR3 is CASSISRNTEAFF. CDR3 DNA sequence: TGTGCCAGTAGTATCTCCCGGAACACTGAAGCTTTCTTT.

The chain joins TRBV5-6 to TRBJ1-2; TRBD1 matches 9 bases. This CDR3 contains 16 residues. V trimming: 1 base; J trimming: 7 bases; junction bases outside the gene matches: 11. Looked up from germline, CDR1 is SGHDT and CDR2 is YYEEEE. The CDR3 here is CASSLNRGQGPSGYTF. DNA of the CDR3: TGTGCCAGCAGCTTGAATCGGGGACAGGGCCCTTCTGGCTACACCTTC.

This clone was found once. Written as DNA, the CDR3 is TGTGCCAGCAGCTTGGGAAGACAGGGTGTTGGCTACACCTTC. This gives the protein CASSLGRQGVGYTF. The chain has TRBV7-8 and TRBJ1-2, with 7 bases that match TRBD1. The germline CDR1 and CDR2 sequences are SGHVS and FQNEAQ. Trimming took 3 bases from V and 7 from J; bases not matched to a gene: 8. The CDR3 runs to 14 residues.

This sequence joins TRBV15 and TRBJ1-2; TRBD1 might be the D (6 bases). Germline CDR1 LNHNV, CDR2 YYDKDF (reference sequence). The V gene lost 0 bases and the J gene lost 4 bases, with 18 bases spanning the gap. The CDR3 is made up of 17 amino acids. CDR3 amino acids: CATSRDRPTGLRYGYTF. The CDR3 DNA reads TGTGCCACCAGCAGAGATAGGCCGACAGGCTTGCGCTATGGCTACACCTTC.

This sequence joins TRBV30 and TRBJ1-1, with TRBD1 matching 8 bases. The CDR3 covers 13 residues. Germline V gene lookup returns CDR1 GTSNPN and CDR2 SVGIG (reference sequence). The ends lost 3 bases at V and 2 bases at J; junction bases unmatched: 2. The CDR3 region has the DNA TGTGCCTGGAGGCAGGGGGCCAACACTGAAGCTTTCTTT. Translating gives CAWRQGANTEAFF. Using reference TRBV30 and TRBJ1-1 for the parts outside the CDR3, the full variable domain is SQTIHQWPATLVQPVGSPLSLECTVEGTSNPNLYWYRQAAGRGLQLLFYSVGIGQISSEVPQNLSASRPQDRQFILSSKKLLLSDSGFYLCAWRQGANTEAFFGQGTRLTVV.

This clone was recorded only once. The rearrangement uses TRBV4-1 and TRBJ1-6, with a weak D call TRBD1 (5 bases). The CDR3 consists of 13 residues. Trimming cost V 0 bases and J 12 bases, with 9 bases left between them. Germline CDR1 is MGHRA and CDR2 is YSYEKL. CDR3 residues: CASSQEIGQPLHF. CDR3 sequence (DNA): TGCGCCAGCAGCCAAGAGATAGGACAACCCCTCCACTTT.